This is a list of T cell receptor beta chains from one sample in a study of cytomegalovirus exposure and HLA in healthy donors. Generated by immunoSEQ multiplex PCR, the TCRdb table keeps only in-frame clones and is missing some. This table holds about 130,000 clones, approximately 60% found once. Source material: PBMCs. These TCRs come from a human donor in good health. CDR3s include the opening cysteine and the closing phenylalanine or tryptophan. D genes are given only for firm matches. Size tells how often a clone was seen (once, few, many) or the class of an expanded clone, and some rows leave it out.

v_gene	abundance	d_gene	j_gene	CDR3aa	CDR3nt
TRBV6-6	.	.	TRBJ2-5	CASSSAGETQYF	TGTGCCAGCAGCTCGGCAGGGGAGACCCAGTACTTC
TRBV5-1	.	.	TRBJ2-5	CASSLDEGSETQYF	TGCGCCAGCAGCTTGGACGAGGGTTCAGAGACCCAGTACTTC
TRBV5-6	few	.	TRBJ1-5	CASSSSPSNQPQHF	TGTGCCAGCAGCTCCTCCCCTAGCAATCAGCCCCAGCATTTT
TRBV2	.	TRBD2	TRBJ2-2	CASSKGRTSGMGLRPGELFF	TGTGCCAGCAGCAAAGGCAGGACTAGCGGGATGGGGCTACGGCCCGGGGAGCTGTTTTTT
TRBV28	.	TRBD1	TRBJ1-5	CASSSGQGRRNQPQHF	TGTGCCAGCAGTTCCGGACAGGGTCGGCGCAATCAGCCCCAGCATTTT
TRBV4-3	.	TRBD2	TRBJ2-3	CASSQSFGTSGSDTQYF	TGCGCCAGCAGCCAATCCTTTGGGACTAGCGGTTCAGATACGCAGTATTTT
TRBV5-4	.	.	TRBJ1-2	CASSVDRNGGDSYTF	TGTGCCAGCAGCGTGGACCGAAACGGAGGGGATAGCTACACCTTC
TRBV18	.	.	TRBJ1-5	CASSPEGAPVDQPQHF	TGTGCCAGCTCACCCGAGGGAGCTCCGGTGGATCAGCCCCAGCATTTT
TRBV2	once	.	TRBJ2-7	CASSFLPYSYEQYF	TGTGCCAGCAGTTTTTTACCCTACTCCTACGAGCAGTACTTC
TRBV28	.	.	TRBJ2-1	CASSFPGTREQFF	TGTGCCAGCAGTTTCCCTGGGACAAGAGAGCAGTTCTTC
TRBV10-3	few	.	TRBJ1-3	CAISDGSSGNTIYF	TGTGCCATCAGTGACGGGAGCTCTGGAAACACCATATATTTT
TRBV10-3	.	TRBD1	TRBJ2-5	CAIRGTGGAVETQYF	TGTGCCATCAGGGGGACAGGGGGCGCGGTAGAGACCCAGTACTTC
TRBV9	.	.	TRBJ2-1	CASSDTTYNEQFF	TGTGCCAGCAGCGACACTACCTACAATGAGCAGTTCTTC
TRBV7-6	few	.	TRBJ2-3	CASSPSAGLSTDTQYF	TGTGCCAGCAGCCCTAGTGCAGGGCTCAGCACAGATACGCAGTATTTT
TRBV11-3	.	.	TRBJ2-3	CASSLRTDTQYF	TGTGCCAGCAGCTTGCGTACAGATACGCAGTATTTT
TRBV5-4	.	TRBD1	TRBJ2-7	CASSSGQGLSYEQYF	TGTGCCAGCAGCTCAGGACAGGGCCTCTCCTACGAGCAGTACTTC
TRBV5-1	.	TRBD1	TRBJ1-4	CASSPLRDSPREKLFF	TGCGCCAGCAGCCCGCTCCGGGACAGTCCAAGGGAAAAACTGTTTTTT
TRBV4-3	.	TRBD2	TRBJ2-5	CASSQTGTSGRETQYF	TGCGCCAGCAGCCAAACCGGGACTAGCGGGAGAGAGACCCAGTACTTC
TRBV29-1	.	.	TRBJ2-1	CSVAGANEQFF	TGCAGCGTTGCAGGCGCCAATGAGCAGTTCTTC
TRBV5-1	.	TRBD1	TRBJ1-4	CASRQGGETNEKLFF	TGCGCCAGCCGCCAAGGGGGCGAAACTAATGAAAAACTGTTTTTT
TRBV5-1	.	TRBD2	TRBJ2-2	CASSLSTSGFTGELFF	TGCGCCAGCAGCCTATCGACTAGCGGGTTCACCGGGGAGCTGTTTTTT
TRBV2	.	TRBD1	TRBJ2-2	CAIRQGAGNTGELFF	TGTGCCATAAGACAGGGGGCAGGGAACACCGGGGAGCTGTTTTTT
TRBV27	.	.	TRBJ2-1	CASSLFRGPAYNEQFF	TGTGCCAGCAGTTTATTCCGCGGGCCGGCTTACAATGAGCAGTTCTTC
TRBV27	.	TRBD1	TRBJ2-7	CASSFDRAPYEQYF	TGTGCCAGCAGTTTCGACAGGGCCCCCTACGAGCAGTACTTC
TRBV11-3	.	TRBD2	TRBJ2-1	CASSPGLSYNEQFF	TGTGCCAGCAGCCCGGGACTATCCTACAATGAGCAGTTCTTC
TRBV7-3	.	TRBD2	TRBJ2-1	CASSPYSGSLTYNEQFF	TGTGCCAGCAGCCCGTATAGCGGGAGCCTGACCTACAATGAGCAGTTCTTC
TRBV12-5	.	TRBD1	TRBJ2-2	CASALGTGGSGELFF	TGTGCTAGTGCCCTGGGGACAGGGGGATCCGGGGAGCTGTTTTTT
TRBV7-6	few	TRBD1	TRBJ2-7	CASSPQGDPPYEQYF	TGTGCCAGCAGCCCTCAGGGGGACCCCCCCTACGAGCAGTACTTC
TRBV23-1	.	TRBD2	TRBJ2-1	CASSPGTSGRASYNEQFF	TGCGCCAGCAGTCCCGGGACTAGCGGGAGGGCCTCCTACAATGAGCAGTTCTTC
TRBV12-5	.	TRBD1	TRBJ2-2	CASGPSTGAGGELFF	TGTGCTAGTGGTCCATCAACAGGGGCCGGAGGGGAGCTGTTTTTT
TRBV5-1	.	TRBD1	TRBJ2-7	CASSLLPGTDSYEQYF	TGCGCCAGCAGCTTGTTGCCGGGGACAGACTCCTACGAGCAGTACTTC
TRBV13	.	TRBD2	TRBJ2-1	CASSPGLAGGGNEQFF	TGTGCCAGCAGCCCCGGACTAGCGGGAGGGGGGAATGAGCAGTTCTTC
TRBV28	.	TRBD1	TRBJ2-7	CASSSGQASYEQYF	TGTGCCAGCAGTTCGGGACAGGCCTCCTACGAGCAGTACTTC
TRBV5-1	.	TRBD1	TRBJ2-7	CASSVGTGGNYEQYF	TGCGCCAGCAGCGTCGGGACAGGGGGAAACTACGAGCAGTACTTC
TRBV5-1	.	TRBD2	TRBJ2-1	CASSFELAGNEQFF	TGCGCCAGCAGCTTTGAACTAGCGGGCAATGAGCAGTTCTTC
TRBV10-3	.	.	TRBJ2-7	CAISESAGHEQYF	TGTGCCATCAGTGAGTCTGCGGGCCACGAGCAGTACTTC
TRBV7-3	.	.	TRBJ2-7	CAGSFSDNYEQYF	TGTGCCGGCAGCTTCTCGGACAATTACGAGCAGTACTTC